These 27 T cell receptor beta chains were sequenced from one sample in a study of shared clonotypes between healthy human individuals. The repertoire was sequenced with immunoSEQ multiplex PCR; TCRdb's copy has only in-frame clones and lacks some. The sample consists of 2 million to 2.5 million clones, about 90% of them appearing once. What was sequenced was naive CD4+ T cells from PBMCs. The subset here: CD45RA+ positively selected. The receptors stem from a man aged 18 to 35 in good health. Some clones in this sample may be carry-over from other donors' samples.

The rearrangement links TRBV21-1 to TRBJ2-5. TRBV21-1 is an annotated pseudogene. The CDR3 is made up of 16 amino acids. As DNA, the CDR3 is TGTGCCAGCAGCAAGGGAACCCTTACCACCTATTCGACCCAGTACTTC. Its protein is CASSKGTLTTYSTQYF.

This chain joins TRBV5-1 and TRBJ2-5; 8 bases fit TRBD1. V lost 4 bases, J lost 2 bases, and 7 bases stayed unmatched. Germline V gene lookup returns CDR1 SGHRS and CDR2 YFSETQ. This CDR3 region has 15 residues. CDR3 region: CASSTRTGNQETQYF. CDR3 bases: TGCGCCAGCAGCACTAGGACAGGGAATCAAGAGACCCAGTACTTC.

The rearrangement uses TRBV19 and TRBJ2-4, with 10 bases that match TRBD1. V was pared by 6 bases and J by 5 bases, with 4 bases of the junction left unmatched. The CDR3 is 14 residues long. Germline V gene lookup returns CDR1 LNHDA and CDR2 SQIVND (reference sequence). This chain's CDR3 is CASSSTGGENIQYF. CDR3 bases: TGTGCCAGTAGCTCGACAGGGGGCGAAAACATTCAGTACTTC.

V gene TRBV9 combines with J gene TRBJ1-4; 9 bases map to TRBD1. The CDR3 totals 16 residues. Germline CDR1 is SGDLS and CDR2 is YYNGEE. V was clipped by 3 bases and J by 6 bases; unmatched bases: 9. CDR3 sequence reads: CASSGGTGGYDEKLFF. The CDR3 DNA follows: TGTGCCAGCAGCGGGGGAACAGGGGGCTACGATGAAAAACTGTTTTTT.

The chain couples TRBV5-4 to TRBJ1-4, with D perhaps matching TRBD1 (6 bases). This CDR3 has 14 amino acids. Trimming pared 4 bases from V and 3 bases from J, leaving 10 bases between. In germline, CDR1 is SGHNT, CDR2 YYREEE (reference sequence). CDR3 residues: CASSKDSSNEKLFF. In nucleotides, the CDR3 is TGTGCCAGCAGCAAGGACAGCTCTAATGAAAAACTGTTTTTT.

This rearrangement joins TRBV9 to TRBJ2-1; 10 bases map to TRBD2. CDR1 is SGDLS, CDR2 YYNGEE, per germline. The V segment lost 5 bases and the J segment 9 bases; nucleotides outside the gene matches: 11. This CDR3 region has 15 residues. Here the CDR3 reads CASSSGTSAFSEQFF. CDR3 nucleotides: TGTGCCAGCAGTTCCGGGACTAGCGCATTTAGTGAGCAGTTCTTC.

J is TRBJ2-1 and V is TRBV7-9; TRBD1 matches at 8 bases. The J segment lost 2 bases and the V segment lost 1 base, leaving 1 base of the junction unmatched. The V gene's germline CDR1 is SEHNR and CDR2 FQNEAQ (reference sequence). The CDR3 spans 15 residues. The CDR3 nucleotides are TGTGCCAGCAGCTTAGGGACAGGGACCTACAATGAGCAGTTCTTC. This translates into CASSLGTGTYNEQFF.

This chain connects TRBV11-2 to TRBJ2-3; 7 bases agree with TRBD2. This CDR3 region has 14 residues. The ends lost 11 bases at V and 0 bases at J; junction bases unmatched: 8. From germline, CDR1 is SGHAT and CDR2 FQNNGV. The CDR3 here is CAQASTSSTDTQYF. CDR3 sequence (DNA): TGTGCCCAAGCCTCGACTAGCAGCACAGATACGCAGTATTTT.

The V and J genes are TRBV7-2 and TRBJ1-1; D ambiguous. The length of the CDR3 is 14 residues. V shed 2 bases and J shed 7 bases, with 14 bases lying between them. CDR1 and CDR2 from the germline V gene are SGHTA and FQGNSA. The CDR3 DNA follows: TGTGCCAGCAGCTTACAAGGGTATGCTTTTGAAGCTTTCTTT. The encoded protein is CASSLQGYAFEAFF.

The chain recombines TRBV28 with TRBJ2-7; the match to TRBD2 covers 9 bases. This CDR3 is built from 15 residues. V dropped 3 bases and J dropped 1; count of bases not matched to a gene: 4. In germline, CDR1 is MDHEN, CDR2 SYDVKM. The CDR3 DNA reads TGTGCCAGCAGTTTTAGCGGGAGTAAGTCCTACGAGCAGTACTTC. It translates to CASSFSGSKSYEQYF.

The chain uses TRBV6-1 and TRBJ1-1; D possibly corresponds to TRBD1 (6 bases). Germline assignment: CDR1 MNHNS and CDR2 SASEGT. The V end lost 6 bases, the J end lost 9 bases, and 11 bases lay between the germline ends. The CDR3 is 11 amino acids. As DNA, the CDR3 is TGTGCCAGCAGGGAGGGGGACCAAGCTTTCTTT. Its protein is CASREGDQAFF.

V usage is TRBV7-9 and J usage is TRBJ2-7; 8 nucleotides agree with TRBD1. The CDR3 is 14 residues long. Germline CDR1 reads SEHNR; CDR2 reads FQNEAQ (reference sequence). V was pared by 3 bases and J by 7 bases, with 8 bases of the junction left unmatched. CDR3: CASSFETGEVEQYF. The CDR3 DNA follows: TGTGCCAGCAGCTTCGAGACAGGGGAGGTAGAGCAGTACTTC.

The gene calls are TRBV2 and TRBJ2-5, with D maybe TRBD1 (6 bases). Trimming pared 6 bases from V and 4 bases from J, leaving 21 bases between. In germline, CDR1 is SNHLY, CDR2 FYNNEI. The CDR3 consists of 16 residues. CDR3 bases: TGTGCCAGCAGCGCAGACCGCCAGGGGACGGGAGAGACCCAGTACTTC. The encoded protein is CASSADRQGTGETQYF. Looking up the rest from reference TRBV2 and TRBJ2-5 gives the full variable domain: EPEVTQTPSHQVTQMGQEVILRCVPISNHLYFYWYRQILGQKVEFLVSFYNNEISEKSEIFDDQFSVERPDGSNFTLKIRSTKLEDSAMYFCASSADRQGTGETQYFGPGTRLLVL.

The chain has TRBV7-2 and TRBJ2-7; 7 nucleotides agree with TRBD1. The CDR3 has 14 amino acids. Germline V gives CDR1 SGHTA, CDR2 FQGNSA. J was trimmed by 0 bases and V by 3 bases; bases with no gene match: 2. CDR3 in amino acids: CASSFRDSSYEQYF. CDR3 coding DNA: TGTGCCAGCAGCTTCCGGGACAGCTCCTACGAGCAGTACTTC.

This clone was seen only a few times. CDR3 nucleotide sequence: TGTGCCAGCAGCTTTTCGCAGGTGGAACTGTTTTTT. This encodes CASSFSQVELFF. The chain has TRBV7-9 and TRBJ1-4; no reliable D call. V shed 3 bases and J shed 12 bases, with 11 bases lying between them. The V gene's germline CDR1 is SEHNR and CDR2 FQNEAQ (reference sequence). The CDR3 extends over 12 amino acids.

This chain connects TRBV7-8 to TRBJ2-5, with 12 bases that match TRBD2. The CDR3 extends over 16 amino acids. The V and J ends lost 5 bases and 5 bases, in that order; junction bases with no gene match: 9. CDR1 and CDR2 from the germline V gene are SGHVS and FQNEAQ. The CDR3 reads CASSTSSGRAPETQYF. The CDR3 DNA reads as TGTGCCAGCAGCACGTCTAGCGGGAGGGCTCCCGAGACCCAGTACTTC.

This clone has only one observation. J is TRBJ2-1 and V is TRBV28; D unresolved. CDR3 length: 15 residues. Trimming took 5 bases from V and 3 from J, leaving 14 bases between them. Per germline, CDR1 MDHEN and CDR2 SYDVKM. CDR3 bases: TGTGCCAGCAGTCCAAGGAAGCGCTACTACAATGAGCAGTTCTTC. Amino acid sequence: CASSPRKRYYNEQFF. The whole variable domain, filled in from reference TRBV28 and TRBJ2-1, reads DVKVTQSSRYLVKRTGEKVFLECVQDMDHENMFWYRQDPGLGLRLIYFSYDVKMKEKGDIPEGYSVSREKKERFSLILESASTNQTSMYLCASSPRKRYYNEQFFGPGTRLTVL.

The sample holds a few counts of this clone. The chain has TRBV28 and TRBJ1-1; no definite D call. Per the germline V gene, CDR1 is MDHEN and CDR2 is SYDVKM. CDR3 length: 12 amino acids. V was shortened by 5 bases and J by 4 bases, with 8 bases between the two germline ends. Here the CDR3 reads CASSRPGTEAFF. CDR3 bases: TGTGCCAGCAGTCGGCCAGGCACTGAAGCTTTCTTT.

This chain joins TRBV28 and TRBJ1-2, with 7 positions matching TRBD1. Unmatched junction bases numbered 6, after V lost 4 bases and J lost 4 bases. CDR1 and CDR2 from the germline V gene are MDHEN and SYDVKM. This CDR3 comprises 14 residues. The CDR3 spells CASSSPGGAYGYTF. CDR3 in DNA: TGTGCCAGCAGTTCACCAGGGGGAGCCTATGGCTACACCTTC.

This clone appeared once. This chain joins TRBV19 and TRBJ1-2; 7 bases fit TRBD1. J was trimmed by 7 bases and V by 2 bases; bases with no gene match: 4. From germline, CDR1 is LNHDA and CDR2 SQIVND (reference sequence). The CDR3 has 13 amino acids. The CDR3 sequence: CASSIFRDSGYTF. DNA for the CDR3: TGTGCCAGTAGTATATTTCGGGACAGTGGCTACACCTTC.

J is TRBJ2-2 and V is TRBV9; D is perhaps TRBD2 (5 bases). The germline V and J ends were trimmed by 3 bases and 3 bases, with 6 bases remaining between them. This CDR3 spans 13 amino acids. The germline V gene encodes CDR1 SGDLS and CDR2 YYNGEE. CDR3 loop: CASSGADTGELFF. The CDR3, as DNA: TGTGCCAGCAGCGGAGCGGACACCGGGGAGCTGTTTTTT.

The V and J genes are TRBV9 and TRBJ2-7; D is tentatively TRBD1 or TRBD2 (5 bases each). V was pared by 3 bases and J by 7 bases, with 20 bases between. This CDR3 is built from 15 residues. Per the germline V gene, CDR1 is SGDLS and CDR2 is YYNGEE. CDR3 bases: TGTGCCAGCAGCGCCAGGGCGGGCACCCCGGGGGAGCAGTACTTC. Translated: CASSARAGTPGEQYF.

The chain has TRBV7-3 and TRBJ2-2, with D perhaps TRBD2 (6 bases). The germline V gene has CDR1 SGHTA and CDR2 FQGTGA. This CDR3 spans 15 amino acids. The germline V and J ends were trimmed by 1 base and 1 base, with 7 bases remaining between them. The CDR3 region is CASSLRGGNTGELFF. DNA of the CDR3: TGTGCCAGCAGCTTAAGGGGAGGGAACACCGGGGAGCTGTTTTTT.

A word on this clone: Other DNA sequences in the sample encode the same CDR3. The rearrangement uses TRBV19 and TRBJ2-6; no firm D call. Trimming removed 6 bases from V and 0 bases from J, with 3 bases in between. The CDR3 has 13 amino acids. CDR1 LNHDA and CDR2 SQIVND come from the germline V gene (reference sequence). The CDR3 DNA reads TGTGCCAGTAGGCCCTCTGGGGCCAACGTCCTGACTTTC. Protein: CASRPSGANVLTF.

The genes are TRBV5-1 and TRBJ2-3; TRBD2 matches 8 bases. The germline V gene encodes CDR1 SGHRS and CDR2 YFSETQ. Unmatched junction bases numbered 14, after V lost 2 bases and J lost 0 bases. CDR3 length: 19 amino acids. The CDR3 DNA reads as TGCGCCAGCAGCTTCTTGCGGGAGGCAAATCTTGCTAGCACAGATACGCAGTATTTT. This encodes CASSFLREANLASTDTQYF.

The chain combines TRBV11-1 with TRBJ1-4; D is possibly TRBD1 (6 bases). Germline assignment: CDR1 SGHAT and CDR2 FQDESV (reference sequence). Trimming took 5 bases from V and 7 from J, leaving 14 bases between them. This CDR3 comprises 14 residues. CDR3 DNA sequence: TGTGCCAGCAGCCTCAACCCCAGGGGTGAAAAACTGTTTTTT. Translated, it gives CASSLNPRGEKLFF.

This chain joins TRBV7-2 and TRBJ1-2; weak D call: TRBD1 (5 bases). Germline V gives CDR1 SGHTA, CDR2 FQGNSA. This CDR3 contains 15 residues. Trimming left V 1 base short and J 1 base short, with 10 bases between. The CDR3 region has the DNA TGTGCCAGCAGCTTAGGCCAGGGTTTTAACTATGGCTACACCTTC. Its protein is CASSLGQGFNYGYTF.